What follows are 20 T cell receptor beta chains derived from one specimen sequenced in a study of shared clonotypes between healthy human individuals. Only CD45RO-negative cells positively selected for CCR7 counted as naive CD8 cells, so terminally differentiated effector memory CD45RA+ cells were excluded. Assay: immunoSEQ multiplex PCR; the TCRdb copy retains only in-frame clones and omits some. Among hundreds of thousands of clones listed, approximately 96% were seen once. Sequencing used naive CD8+ T cells sorted from blood. These receptors all stem from a woman aged 25 to 39 in good health.

The genes are TRBV7-9 and TRBJ2-3; D uncertain. CDR3 length equals 15 residues. Germline-derived CDR1 and CDR2 are SEHNR and FQNEAQ (reference sequence). V was pared by 5 bases and J by 1 base, with 13 bases between. The CDR3 here is CASSLGPQGTDTQYF. For the CDR3, the DNA is TGTGCCAGCAGCCTCGGTCCCCAGGGCACAGATACGCAGTATTTT.

This rearrangement joins TRBV13 to TRBJ1-4, with 12 bases fitting TRBD1. Per the germline V gene, CDR1 is PRHDT and CDR2 is FYEKMQ (reference sequence). The CDR3 contains 15 residues. After removal of 5 bases from V and 12 bases from J, the junction contained 10 bases not matched to a gene. This chain's CDR3 is CASSTSGTGGVELFF. DNA of the CDR3: TGTGCCAGCAGCACCTCCGGGACAGGGGGCGTTGAACTGTTTTTT.

The CDR3 sequence is CASSLGRNEQYF. The CDR3 nucleotides read TGTGCCAGCAGCTTAGGCCGCAACGAGCAGTACTTC. This chain links TRBV7-9 with TRBJ2-7; D remains ambiguous. Germline values: CDR1 SEHNR, CDR2 FQNEAQ (reference sequence). This CDR3 has 12 amino acids. Trimming removed 1 base at V and 5 bases at J, with 6 bases between.

The chain uses TRBV27 and TRBJ1-2; weak D call: TRBD1 (6 bases). V was pared by 3 bases and J by 7 bases, with 12 bases between. CDR3 length: 13 residues. Germline CDR1 and CDR2: MNHEY and SMNVEV (reference sequence). The CDR3 DNA follows: TGTGCCAGCAGTTTGGTGGGGGCGGGTGGCTACACCTTC. Protein: CASSLVGAGGYTF.

The V and J genes are TRBV5-5 and TRBJ2-7; D is unresolved. Germline lookup yields CDR1 SGHKS and CDR2 YYEKEE (reference sequence). Trimming stripped 4 bases from V and 4 bases from J, with 9 bases between. This CDR3 is built from 12 residues. The chain's CDR3 is CASSARLYEQYF. The DNA of the CDR3 is TGTGCCAGCAGCGCCAGACTTTACGAGCAGTACTTC.

This clone appeared a single time. V usage is TRBV21-1 and J usage is TRBJ1-3. TRBV21-1 is annotated as a pseudogene. The CDR3 loop spans 15 amino acids. In DNA form, the CDR3 reads TGTGCCAGGGAGCCGAAGGGGGGACGCTTGAACACCATATATTTT. This translates into CAREPKGGRLNTIYF.

The V call is TRBV19, the J call TRBJ2-7; D may be TRBD1 (6 bases). Germline values: CDR1 LNHDA, CDR2 SQIVND (reference sequence). Trimming stripped 5 bases from V and 7 bases from J, with 27 bases between. This CDR3 is 17 amino acids long. CDR3 sequence reads: CASSPSATGRPLREQYF. As DNA, the CDR3 is TGTGCCAGTAGTCCGAGTGCAACAGGGAGACCCTTACGGGAGCAGTACTTC. The full variable domain, completed using reference TRBV19 and TRBJ2-7, is DGGITQSPKYLFRKEGQNVTLSCEQNLNHDAMYWYRQDPGQGLRLIYYSQIVNDFQKGDIAEGYSVSREKKESFPLTVTSAQKNPTAFYLCASSPSATGRPLREQYFGPGTRLTVT.

The rearrangement uses TRBV19 and TRBJ2-7; 8 nucleotides line up with TRBD2. Looked up from germline, CDR1 is LNHDA and CDR2 is SQIVND (reference sequence). CDR3 length: 15 residues. Germline trimming cut 3 bases from V and 6 bases from J; bases unmatched to any gene: 10. As DNA, the CDR3 is TGTGCCAGTAGTATTTCTGGCGGGAGGCTCGCCGAGCAGTACTTC. The encoded protein is CASSISGGRLAEQYF.

This chain connects TRBV19 to TRBJ1-5, with D possibly TRBD1 on 6 matching bases. The CDR3 loop spans 16 amino acids. Trimming cost V 6 bases and J 1 base, with 16 bases left between them. Germline V gives CDR1 LNHDA, CDR2 SQIVND (reference sequence). Here the CDR3 reads CASSPQGLVSNQPQHF. Here the CDR3 DNA reads TGTGCCAGTAGCCCACAGGGCCTGGTGAGCAATCAGCCCCAGCATTTT.

The chain has TRBV4-1 and TRBJ2-4, with 7 bases that match TRBD2. This CDR3 is built from 15 residues. Trimming at V came to 2 bases and at J to 1 base, leaving 2 bases not matched to a gene. From germline, CDR1 is MGHRA and CDR2 YSYEKL. The CDR3 region is CASSQPGRAKNIQYF. Here the CDR3 DNA reads TGCGCCAGCAGCCAACCCGGGAGGGCCAAAAACATTCAGTACTTC.

The V and J genes are TRBV27 and TRBJ2-7, with TRBD2 matching over 10 bases. The ends lost 3 bases at V and 6 bases at J; junction bases unmatched: 11. The length of the CDR3 is 16 residues. CDR1 and CDR2 (germline): MNHEY, SMNVEV (reference sequence). The CDR3 DNA reads TGTGCCAGCAGTTTCTCGATCCTAGCGGGAGAACCCGAGCAGTACTTC. Translation: CASSFSILAGEPEQYF.

This clone was detected once. The chain joins TRBV5-1 to TRBJ1-2; tentatively, D is TRBD1 (6 bases). V was pared by 3 bases and J by 5 bases, with 17 bases between. Germline lookup yields CDR1 SGHRS and CDR2 YFSETQ. This CDR3 is 15 amino acids long. CDR3 DNA: TGCGCCAGCAGCTCCGGGACATCTTCGATTTATGGCTACACCTTC. As protein: CASSSGTSSIYGYTF.

The genes are TRBV7-2 and TRBJ1-3, with D perhaps matching TRBD1 (6 bases). This CDR3 has 19 amino acids. CDR1 is SGHTA, CDR2 FQGNSA, per germline. Between the trimmed V and J ends, which lost 1 base and 2 bases, there was a span of 21 bases. CDR3 bases: TGTGCCAGCAGCTTAGTAGGGGGGTTAGGCGGGCCGGCTGGAAACACCATATATTTT. Translation: CASSLVGGLGGPAGNTIYF.

The chain couples TRBV14 to TRBJ1-6; D is unclear. The length of the CDR3 is 15 residues. CDR1 is SGHDN and CDR2 is FVKESK in the germline V gene. The V gene lost 1 base and the J gene lost 7 bases, with 11 bases spanning the gap. CDR3 coding DNA: TGTGCCAGCAGCCAAGTTGGCAGCCTCAATTCACCCCTCCACTTT. It is translated as CASSQVGSLNSPLHF.

The V gene is TRBV5-1, the J gene TRBJ2-1; 8 nucleotides line up with TRBD1. The CDR3 has 14 residues. The J segment lost 2 bases and the V segment lost 3 bases, leaving 1 base of the junction unmatched. Germline-derived CDR1 and CDR2 are SGHRS and YFSETQ. CDR3 region: CASSSGGPYNEQFF. The CDR3 region has the DNA TGCGCCAGCAGCTCAGGGGGCCCCTACAATGAGCAGTTCTTC.

The V call is TRBV6-5, the J call TRBJ2-3, with 7 positions matching TRBD2. This CDR3 comprises 16 residues. Trimming took 1 base from V and 2 from J; bases not matched to a gene: 6. CDR1 is MNHEY and CDR2 is SVGAGI in the germline V gene. CDR3 amino acids: CASSYFAGVTTDTQYF. The CDR3 DNA reads TGTGCCAGCAGTTACTTTGCGGGAGTGACCACAGATACGCAGTATTTT.

The chain is built from TRBV30 and TRBJ2-7; possibly TRBD1 for D (6 bases). In germline, CDR1 is GTSNPN, CDR2 SVGIG (reference sequence). V lost 2 bases to trimming and J lost 2 bases, with 13 bases between them. The CDR3 loop spans 14 amino acids. This CDR3 reads CAWSKGVGPYEQYF. CDR3 nucleotide sequence: TGTGCCTGGAGTAAGGGGGTTGGGCCCTACGAGCAGTACTTC.

The gene calls are TRBV7-6 and TRBJ2-7, with 7 bases aligning to TRBD2. Germline assignment: CDR1 SGHVS and CDR2 FNYEAQ. Trimming cost V 3 bases and J 4 bases; bases outside gene matches: 12. This CDR3 comprises 16 residues. CDR3 amino acids: CASSFGFGEGDYEQYF. The CDR3 DNA is TGTGCCAGCAGCTTTGGCTTCGGGGAGGGAGATTACGAGCAGTACTTC.

The chain is built from TRBV10-3 and TRBJ2-7, with 8 bases matching TRBD2. CDR1 is ENHRY and CDR2 is SYGVKD in the germline V gene. J lost 0 bases, V lost 4 bases, and 2 bases had no gene match. The CDR3 covers 14 residues. Here the CDR3 reads CAISAGTSSYEQYF. The DNA of the CDR3 is TGTGCCATCAGTGCCGGGACTAGCTCCTACGAGCAGTACTTC.

The chain couples TRBV6-1 to TRBJ1-1, with a weak D call TRBD1 (6 bases). Germline CDR1 and CDR2: MNHNS and SASEGT. The CDR3 sequence is 14 residues long. V lost 7 bases, J lost 4 bases, and 16 bases lay in between. The CDR3 here is CASTPWGASTEAFF. The CDR3, as DNA: TGTGCCAGCACCCCGTGGGGGGCGAGCACTGAAGCTTTCTTT.